This T cell receptor (beta chain) was profiled in a study of blood T cell repertoires in COVID-19. Background on the study: The samples span acute and convalescent COVID-19 from the United States, Italy and Spain. The cDNA or gDNA used as material had been derived from T cells, B-cell-depleted T cells, or PBMCs.

This clone has just one count. Original processing notes: Estimates of nucleated cell counts were drawn from the amplification of reference gene primers. Some clones are missing from TCRdb's copy, which holds only in-frame ones; the method was immunoSEQ multiplex PCR. V and J calls plus clone size are reproduced from that table; the DNA served to infer D and trimming. The sample has just under 80,000 clones, roughly 80% seen once. This CDR3 comprises 15 residues. V was cut by 11 bases and J by 8 bases, with 25 bases left in between. CDR1 LNHNV and CDR2 YYDKDF come from the germline V gene (reference sequence).

The TCR sequence derives from a woman in her seventies with acute or convalescent COVID-19. The sequencing input was peripheral blood. This sequence joins TRBV15 and TRBJ2-1, with D possibly being TRBD2 (5 bases). The CDR3 loop reads CARLLDPLLWDEQFF. The CDR3 DNA is TGTGCCCGGCTACTAGACCCGCTACTCTGGGATGAGCAGTTCTTC.